This T cell receptor beta chain was sequenced in a study of T cell changes during pregnancy in multiple sclerosis. Method: immunoSEQ multiplex PCR; TCRdb's copy keeps in-frame clones and lacks some. The sample records about 69,000 clones, over 75% being singletons. This CDR3 spans 16 amino acids. Unmatched junction bases numbered 11, after V lost 1 base and J lost 4 bases. The germline gives CDR1 GTSNPN, CDR2 SVGIG (reference sequence). The clonotype originates from a female donor in good health, enrolled as a control in a pregnancy study. The material was CD4+ T cells from peripheral blood mononuclear cells, obtained in the third trimester of pregnancy. This chain links TRBV30 with TRBJ1-1; 8 bases align to TRBD1. Written as DNA, the CDR3 is TGTGCCTGGAGTGCTCAGGACAGGGTGTTGGGCACTGAAGCTTTCTTT. Its protein is CAWSAQDRVLGTEAFF. Full variable domain (rest looked up from reference TRBV30 and TRBJ1-1): SQTIHQWPATLVQPVGSPLSLECTVEGTSNPNLYWYRQAAGRGLQLLFYSVGIGQISSEVPQNLSASRPQDRQFILSSKKLLLSDSGFYLCAWSAQDRVLGTEAFFGQGTRLTVV.